The 7 T cell receptor beta chains in this list originate from one sample, sequenced in a study. In TCRdb, the 5' RACE reads were re-called with MiXCR into one record per CDR3 protein. The sample holds 7,500 to 9,500 distinct CDR3 sequences, approximately 35% seen once. Sample: tumor-infiltrating memory CD4+ T cells sorted from the breast tumor. Subset of the sample: memory CD4+ T cells, CD4+CD45RO+CD25-. These receptor sequences come from a female donor with breast cancer.

The chain carries TRBV7-2 and TRBJ2-1; D possibly corresponds to TRBD2 (5 bases). The CDR3 is 13 residues long. CDR1 is SGHTA and CDR2 is FQGNSA in the germline V gene. With 3 bases removed from V and 8 bases from J, the gap between germline ends came to 11 bases. CDR3 in amino acids: CASSFIGVDEQFF. CDR3 in DNA: TGTGCCAGCAGCTTCATCGGGGTTGATGAGCAGTTCTTC.

This clonotype appeared many times. DNA of the CDR3: TGCGCCAGCAGCCAAGATCCCCCACGCACGAATAATTCACCCCTCCACTTT. Protein product: CASSQDPPRTNNSPLHF. V and J are TRBV4-1 and TRBJ1-6; no reliable D call. The CDR3 totals 17 residues. V dropped 0 bases and J dropped 5 bases, with 14 bases sitting between them. Germline CDR1 MGHRA, CDR2 YSYEKL.

This clonotype was counted a few times. The chain links TRBV24-1 to TRBJ2-7, with a weak D call TRBD2 (5 bases). Trimming pared 3 bases from V and 5 bases from J, leaving 10 bases between. The CDR3 has 13 amino acids. Germline CDR1 is KGHDR and CDR2 is SFDVKD. Written as DNA, the CDR3 is TGTGCCACCAGTGATCGACACGGGAACGAGCAGTACTTC. It is translated as CATSDRHGNEQYF.

In this sample, this clonotype turned up many times. The chain has TRBV29-1 and TRBJ2-7, with D perhaps given as TRBD1 or TRBD2 (5 bases each). V was trimmed by 7 bases and J by 4 bases, leaving 20 bases between them. There are 14 residues in the CDR3. Germline CDR1 is SQVTM and CDR2 is ANQGSEA. CDR3 bases: TGCAGCGGGGCCAAGGGGAGCCCTTTTTACGAGCAGTACTTC. Its protein is CSGAKGSPFYEQYF.

This clonotype is labeled as medium-sized (0.01 to 0.1%). CDR3 bases: TGCGCCAGCAGCCAACTAGCGGGGGGGAGGGAGACCCAGTACTTC. It yields the protein CASSQLAGGRETQYF. V and J are TRBV4-1 and TRBJ2-5; 12 bases agree with TRBD2. The CDR3 length is 15 residues. Germline CDR1 MGHRA, CDR2 YSYEKL. Losses at the gene ends were 2 bases for V and 5 bases for J; bases not matched to a gene: 3.

Comment on this clonotype: A read error may explain this, as a much larger clone is one base away. The V and J genes are TRBV5-1 and TRBJ2-7; D not resolved. The germline V gene has CDR1 SGHRS and CDR2 YFSETQ. V was clipped by 0 bases and J by 2 bases, with 12 bases between them. This CDR3 is 15 amino acids long. The CDR3 coding sequence is TGCGCCAGCAGCTTGGTCGGATCCAAGGCCTACGAGCAGTACTTC. Its translation is CASSLVGSKAYEQYF.

This clonotype was seen more than once but under ten times. This may be a read error: a much more frequent sequence differs by one nucleotide. The chain has TRBV4-1 and TRBJ1-5; D ambiguous. This CDR3 is built from 16 residues. Trimming left V 6 bases short and J 2 bases short, with 17 bases between. Germline V gene lookup returns CDR1 MGHRA and CDR2 YSYEKL. The CDR3 coding sequence is TGCGCCAGCAGGCCGACGAAGGGTCCGGGCAATCAGCCCCAGCATTTT. It encodes CASRPTKGPGNQPQHF.